This TCR beta chain was recorded in a study of regulatory T cells in long-lasting Graves disease. Study-wide results and caveats: The study found lower TCR diversity in persistent Graves' patients than in newly diagnosed ones. Segments TRBV28, TRBJ1-2 and TRBJ2-5 showed preferential usage in persistent disease.

Assembly of TCR beta libraries relied on iRepertoire HTBI primers together with Arm-PCR of CDR3 regions. From the multiplex PCR reads, TCRdb called clonotypes with MiXCR, one entry per CDR3 protein. The sample carries 390,000 or so distinct CDR3 sequences, roughly 24% recorded once. This clonotype was seen more than once but under ten times. Antigen: not known. The CDR3 runs to 19 residues. J gave up 1 base and V 2 bases, and 10 bases lay outside the gene matches. Germline V gene lookup returns CDR1 SGHAT and CDR2 FQNNGV. Time point described: persistent/refractory GD, antithyroid drugs over 5 years with positive TRAb. PBMCs provided the RNA from which the TCR library was made. Graves' disease diagnoses followed American Thyroid Association guidelines.

Here the sequenced sample was peripheral blood mononuclear cells (PBMCs), taken when the disease was refractory, from a patient treated with antithyroid drugs. The chain carries TRBV11-2 and TRBJ2-7, with 14 bases lining up with TRBD2. This clonotype was obtained from a woman aged 40 to 49 with Graves disease. CDR3 coding DNA: TGTGCCAGCAGCTTAAGGCCCCCGGGACTAGCGGGAGTTTCCTACGAGCAGTACTTC. It translates to CASSLRPPGLAGVSYEQYF.